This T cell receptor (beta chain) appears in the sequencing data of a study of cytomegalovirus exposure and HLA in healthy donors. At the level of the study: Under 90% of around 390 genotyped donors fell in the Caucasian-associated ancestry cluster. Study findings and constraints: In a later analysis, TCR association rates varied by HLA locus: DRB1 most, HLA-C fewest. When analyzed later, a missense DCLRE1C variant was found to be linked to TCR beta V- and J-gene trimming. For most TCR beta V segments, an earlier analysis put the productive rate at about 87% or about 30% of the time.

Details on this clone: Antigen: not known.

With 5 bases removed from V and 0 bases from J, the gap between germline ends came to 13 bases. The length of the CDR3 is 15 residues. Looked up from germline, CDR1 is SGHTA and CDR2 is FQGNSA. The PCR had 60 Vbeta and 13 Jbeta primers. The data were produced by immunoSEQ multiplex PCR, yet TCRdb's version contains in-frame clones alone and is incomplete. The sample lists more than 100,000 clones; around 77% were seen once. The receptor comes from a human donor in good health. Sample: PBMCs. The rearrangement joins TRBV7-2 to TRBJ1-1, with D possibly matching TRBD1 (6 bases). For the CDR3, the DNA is TGTGCCAGCAGCCCCCAGGGGATTATGAACACTGAAGCTTTCTTT. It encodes CASSPQGIMNTEAFF.